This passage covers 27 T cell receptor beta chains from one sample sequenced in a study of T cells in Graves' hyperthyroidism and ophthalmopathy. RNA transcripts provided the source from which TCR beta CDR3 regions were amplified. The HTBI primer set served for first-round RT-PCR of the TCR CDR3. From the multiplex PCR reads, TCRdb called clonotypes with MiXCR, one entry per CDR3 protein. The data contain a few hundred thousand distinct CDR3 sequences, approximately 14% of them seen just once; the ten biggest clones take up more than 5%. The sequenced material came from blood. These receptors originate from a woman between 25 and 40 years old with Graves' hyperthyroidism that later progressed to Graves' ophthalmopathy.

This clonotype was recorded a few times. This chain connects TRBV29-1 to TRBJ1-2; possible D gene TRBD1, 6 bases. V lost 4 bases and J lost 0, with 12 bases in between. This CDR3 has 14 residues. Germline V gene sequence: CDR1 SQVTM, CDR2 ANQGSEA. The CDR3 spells CSVAVTGANYGYTF. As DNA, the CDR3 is TGCAGCGTTGCGGTGACAGGAGCTAACTATGGCTACACCTTC.

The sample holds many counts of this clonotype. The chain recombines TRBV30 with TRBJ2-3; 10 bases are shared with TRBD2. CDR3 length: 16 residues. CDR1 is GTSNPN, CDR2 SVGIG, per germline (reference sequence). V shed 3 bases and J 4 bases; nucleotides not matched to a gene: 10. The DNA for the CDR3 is TGTGCCTGGAGCTTATCCCTAGCGGGAGTGCCAGATACGCAGTATTTT. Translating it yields CAWSLSLAGVPDTQYF.

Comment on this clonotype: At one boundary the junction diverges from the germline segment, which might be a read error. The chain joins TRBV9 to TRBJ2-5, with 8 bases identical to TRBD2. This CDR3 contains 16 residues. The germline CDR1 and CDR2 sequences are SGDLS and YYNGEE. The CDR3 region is CASSVAVAGLQETQCF. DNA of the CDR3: TGTGCCAGCAGCGTAGCGGTAGCGGGGTTACAAGAGACCCAGTGCTTC. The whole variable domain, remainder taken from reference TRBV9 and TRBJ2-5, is DSGVTQTPKHLITATGQRVTLRCSPRSGDLSVYWYQQSLDQGLQFLIQYYNGEERAKGNILERFSAQQFPDLHSELNLSSLELGDSALYFCASSVAVAGLQETQCFGPGTRLLVL.

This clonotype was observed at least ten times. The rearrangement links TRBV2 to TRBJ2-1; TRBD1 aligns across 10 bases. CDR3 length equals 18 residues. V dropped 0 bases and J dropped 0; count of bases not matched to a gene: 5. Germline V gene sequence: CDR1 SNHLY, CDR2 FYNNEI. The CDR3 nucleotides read TGTGCCAGCAGTGAAGCTCCGGGACAGGGGAGCTCCTACAATGAGCAGTTCTTC. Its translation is CASSEAPGQGSSYNEQFF.

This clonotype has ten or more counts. In nucleotides, the CDR3 is TGTGCCAGCTCACCACCGGCGAGGAACACTGAAGCTTTCTTT. Its protein is CASSPPARNTEAFF. This chain links TRBV18 with TRBJ1-1, with unresolved D. The CDR3 runs 14 residues. Per germline, CDR1 KGHSH and CDR2 LQKENI. V shed 0 bases and J shed 1 base, with 6 bases lying between them.

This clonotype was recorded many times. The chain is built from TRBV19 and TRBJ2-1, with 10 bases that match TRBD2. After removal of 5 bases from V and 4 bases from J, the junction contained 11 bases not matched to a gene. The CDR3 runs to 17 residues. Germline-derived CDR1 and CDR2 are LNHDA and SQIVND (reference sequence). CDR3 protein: CASSFRTSGRSYNEQFF. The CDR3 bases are TGTGCCAGTAGTTTCCGGACTAGCGGAAGGAGTTACAATGAGCAGTTCTTC.

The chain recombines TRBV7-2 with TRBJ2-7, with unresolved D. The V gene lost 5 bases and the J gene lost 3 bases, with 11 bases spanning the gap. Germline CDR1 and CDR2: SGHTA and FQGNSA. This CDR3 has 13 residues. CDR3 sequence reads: CASSLSTLYEQYF. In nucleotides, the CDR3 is TGTGCCAGCAGCCTTTCTACCCTCTACGAGCAGTACTTC.

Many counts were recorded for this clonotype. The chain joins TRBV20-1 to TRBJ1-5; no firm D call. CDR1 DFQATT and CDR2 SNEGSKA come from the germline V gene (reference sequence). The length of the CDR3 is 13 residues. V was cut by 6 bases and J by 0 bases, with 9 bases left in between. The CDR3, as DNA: TGCAGTGCCCTACGTGTTAGCAATCAGCCCCAGCATTTT. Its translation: CSALRVSNQPQHF.

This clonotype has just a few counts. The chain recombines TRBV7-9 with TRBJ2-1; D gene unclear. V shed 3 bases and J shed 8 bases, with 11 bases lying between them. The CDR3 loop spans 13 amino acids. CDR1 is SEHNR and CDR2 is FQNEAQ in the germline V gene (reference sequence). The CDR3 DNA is TGTGCCAGCAGCTTCGGCGGTGGGGATGAGCAGTTCTTC. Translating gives CASSFGGGDEQFF.

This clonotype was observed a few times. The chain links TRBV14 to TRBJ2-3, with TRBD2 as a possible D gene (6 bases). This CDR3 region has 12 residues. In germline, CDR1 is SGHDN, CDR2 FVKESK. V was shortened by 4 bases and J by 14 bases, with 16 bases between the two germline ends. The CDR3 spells CASSPAGLAAYF. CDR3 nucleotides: TGTGCCAGCAGCCCAGCGGGCCTCGCGGCGTATTTT.

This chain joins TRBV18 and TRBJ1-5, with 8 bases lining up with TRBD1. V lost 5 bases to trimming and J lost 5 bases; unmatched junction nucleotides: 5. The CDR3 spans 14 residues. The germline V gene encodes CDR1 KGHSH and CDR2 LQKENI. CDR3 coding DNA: TGTGCCAGCTCAGCCGACAGGGGTCATCAGCCCCAGCATTTT. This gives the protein CASSADRGHQPQHF.

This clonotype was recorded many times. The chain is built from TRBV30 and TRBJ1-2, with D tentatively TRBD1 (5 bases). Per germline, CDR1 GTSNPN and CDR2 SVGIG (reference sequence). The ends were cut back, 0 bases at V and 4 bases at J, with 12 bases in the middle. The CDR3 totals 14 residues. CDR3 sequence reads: CAWSVPGSGYGYTF. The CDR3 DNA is TGTGCCTGGAGTGTACCAGGGAGCGGCTATGGCTACACCTTC.

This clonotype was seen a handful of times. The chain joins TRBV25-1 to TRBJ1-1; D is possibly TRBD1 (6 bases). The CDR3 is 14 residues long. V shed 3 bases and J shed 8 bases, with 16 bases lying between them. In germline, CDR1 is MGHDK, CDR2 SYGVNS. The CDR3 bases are TGTGCCAGCAGTGATACGGGGGGGGGCGTAGAAGCTTTCTTT. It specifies CASSDTGGGVEAFF.

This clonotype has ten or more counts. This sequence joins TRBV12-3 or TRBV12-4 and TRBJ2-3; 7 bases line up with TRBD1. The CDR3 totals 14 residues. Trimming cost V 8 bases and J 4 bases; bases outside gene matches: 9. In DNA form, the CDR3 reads TGTGCCAGCGCACACGACAGGGTCGCAGATACGCAGTATTTT. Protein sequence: CASAHDRVADTQYF.

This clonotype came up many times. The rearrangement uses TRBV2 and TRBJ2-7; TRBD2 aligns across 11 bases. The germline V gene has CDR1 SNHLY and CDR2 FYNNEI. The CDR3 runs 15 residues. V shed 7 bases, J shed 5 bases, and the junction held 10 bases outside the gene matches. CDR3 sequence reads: CASTDIAGGPHEQYF. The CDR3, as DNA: TGTGCCAGCACCGACATAGCGGGAGGGCCCCACGAGCAGTACTTC.

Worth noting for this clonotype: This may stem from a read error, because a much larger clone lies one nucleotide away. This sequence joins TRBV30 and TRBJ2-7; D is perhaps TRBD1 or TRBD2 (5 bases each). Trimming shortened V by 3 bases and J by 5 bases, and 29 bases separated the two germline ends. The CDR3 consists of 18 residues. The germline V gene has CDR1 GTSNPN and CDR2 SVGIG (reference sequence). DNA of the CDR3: TGTGCCTGGAGCGGCCTCCTTGATCTCCGGGACCCTGACCACGAGCAGTACTTC. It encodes CAWSGLLDLRDPDHEQYF.

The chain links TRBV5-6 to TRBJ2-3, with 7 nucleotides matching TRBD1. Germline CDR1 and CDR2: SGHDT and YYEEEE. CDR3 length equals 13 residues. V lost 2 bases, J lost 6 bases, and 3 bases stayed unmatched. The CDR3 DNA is TGTGCCAGCAGCTTAAGGGGGCAGGATACGCAGTATTTT. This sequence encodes CASSLRGQDTQYF.

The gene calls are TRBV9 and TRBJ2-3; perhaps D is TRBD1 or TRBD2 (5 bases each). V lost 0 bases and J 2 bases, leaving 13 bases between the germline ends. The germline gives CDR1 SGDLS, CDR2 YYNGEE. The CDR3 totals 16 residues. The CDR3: CASSVAVTGLTDTQYF. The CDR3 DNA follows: TGTGCCAGCAGCGTAGCTGTTACAGGACTCACAGATACGCAGTATTTT.

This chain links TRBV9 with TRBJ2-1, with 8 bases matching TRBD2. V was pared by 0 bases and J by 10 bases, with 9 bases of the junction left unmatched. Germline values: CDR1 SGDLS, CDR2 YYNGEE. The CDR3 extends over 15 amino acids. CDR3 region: CASSVAGTRTYEQFF. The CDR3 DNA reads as TGTGCCAGCAGCGTAGCTGGGACTAGGACTTACGAGCAGTTCTTC.

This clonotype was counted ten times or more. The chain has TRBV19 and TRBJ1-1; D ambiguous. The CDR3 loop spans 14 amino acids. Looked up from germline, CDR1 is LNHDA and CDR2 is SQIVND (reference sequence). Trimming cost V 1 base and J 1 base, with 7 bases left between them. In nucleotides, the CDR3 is TGTGCCAGTAGTATAGCGCCCTCGAACACTGAAGCTTTCTTT. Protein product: CASSIAPSNTEAFF.

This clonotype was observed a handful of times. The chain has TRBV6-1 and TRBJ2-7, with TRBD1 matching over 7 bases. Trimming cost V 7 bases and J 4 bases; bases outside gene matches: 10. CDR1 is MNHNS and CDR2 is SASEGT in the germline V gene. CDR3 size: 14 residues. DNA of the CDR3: TGTGCCAGCAATAAAAAACAGGGGAGTTACGAGCAGTACTTC. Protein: CASNKKQGSYEQYF.

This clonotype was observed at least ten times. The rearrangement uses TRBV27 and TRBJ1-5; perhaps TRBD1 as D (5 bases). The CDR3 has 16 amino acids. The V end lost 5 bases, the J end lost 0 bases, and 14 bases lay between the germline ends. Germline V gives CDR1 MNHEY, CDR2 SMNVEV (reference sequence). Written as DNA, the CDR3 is TGTGCCAGCAGTCCCCGGGACCTTTATAGCAATCAGCCCCAGCATTTT. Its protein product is CASSPRDLYSNQPQHF.

The CDR3 sequence: CSARVGLAGGTGELFF. The CDR3 DNA follows: TGCAGTGCTAGGGTCGGACTAGCGGGAGGAACCGGGGAGCTGTTTTTT. The chain is built from TRBV20-1 and TRBJ2-2, with 14 bases that match TRBD2. Germline CDR1 and CDR2: DFQATT and SNEGSKA (reference sequence). The V segment lost 3 bases and the J segment 5 bases; nucleotides outside the gene matches: 5. The CDR3 length is 16 residues.

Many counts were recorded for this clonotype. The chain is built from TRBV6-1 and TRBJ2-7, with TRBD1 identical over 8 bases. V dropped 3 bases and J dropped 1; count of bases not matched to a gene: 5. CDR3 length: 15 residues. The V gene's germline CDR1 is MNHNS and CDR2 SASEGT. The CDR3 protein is CASSDRGRGSYEQYF. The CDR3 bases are TGTGCCAGCAGTGACAGGGGGCGCGGATCCTACGAGCAGTACTTC.

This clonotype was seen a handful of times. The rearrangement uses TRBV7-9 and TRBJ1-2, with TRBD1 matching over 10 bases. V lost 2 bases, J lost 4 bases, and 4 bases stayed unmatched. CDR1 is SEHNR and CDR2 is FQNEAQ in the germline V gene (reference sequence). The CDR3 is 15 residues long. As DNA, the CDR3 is TGTGCCAGCAGCTTATGGGGACAGGGGACCTATGGCTACACCTTC. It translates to CASSLWGQGTYGYTF.

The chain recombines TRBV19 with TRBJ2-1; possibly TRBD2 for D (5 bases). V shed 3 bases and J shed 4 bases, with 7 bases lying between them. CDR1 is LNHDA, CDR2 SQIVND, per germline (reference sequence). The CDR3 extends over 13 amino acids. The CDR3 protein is CASSMRVYNEQFF. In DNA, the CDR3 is TGTGCCAGTAGTATGAGGGTATACAATGAGCAGTTCTTC.

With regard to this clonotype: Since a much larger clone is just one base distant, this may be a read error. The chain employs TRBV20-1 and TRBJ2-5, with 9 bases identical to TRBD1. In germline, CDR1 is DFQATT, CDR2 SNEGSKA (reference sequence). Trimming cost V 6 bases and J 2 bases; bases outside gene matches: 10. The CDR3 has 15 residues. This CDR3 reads CSASKGQGKQETQYF. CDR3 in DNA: TGCAGTGCCTCCAAAGGACAGGGGAAGCAAGAGACCCAGTACTTC.